Below, 29 T cell receptor beta chains from the same sample are listed, as sequenced in a study of T cell clonality in common variable immunodeficiency (dated by TCRdb to the mid-2010s). Library preparation used the immunoSEQ multiplex PCR assay. The table was pulled from immuneACCESS by TCRdb, which kept in-frame rearrangements only. Such tables lose some clones; where checked, under half of the loss comes from unresolved V genes, and the rest has no known cause. For this sample the table reports approximately 50,000 clones, with no clone seen just once. Of the sample, more than 2% falls within the top ten clones. The source material was peripheral blood mononuclear cells. These receptors were taken from a person aged 18 to 75 in good health.

A word on this clone: Sequencing ends 3 residues short of the CDR3 end; the germline J gene provides the rest. This chain connects TRBV5-1 to TRBJ1-4; 8 nucleotides match TRBD1. Germline CDR1 is SGHRS and CDR2 is YFSETQ. The length of the CDR3 is 14 residues. Partial CDR3 DNA: TGCGCCAGCAGCTCGACAGGGGAGTATTCACCA. This sequence encodes CASSSTGEYSP. The CDR3, in full, reads CASSSTGEYSPLFF. The whole variable domain, filled in from reference TRBV5-1 and TRBJ1-4, reads KAGVTQTPRYLIKTRGQQVTLSCSPISGHRSVSWYQQTPGQGLQFLFEYFSETQRNKGNFPGRFSGRQFSNSRSEMNVSTLELGDSALYLCASSSTGEYSPLFFGSGTQLSVL.

This clone was seen repeatedly, ten times or more. The read terminates 3 residues ahead of where the CDR3 ends, so the germline J gene completes it. This chain joins TRBV18 and TRBJ2-2; tentative D call: TRBD1 (5 bases). This CDR3 has 15 amino acids. Looked up from germline, CDR1 is KGHSH and CDR2 is LQKENI. V was clipped by 1 base and J by 0 bases, with 6 bases between them. The CDR3 sequence is CASSPQGPNTGELFF. The sequenced part of the CDR3 DNA is TGTGCCAGCTCACCACAGGGGCCGAACACCGGGGAG.

This clone was observed at least ten times. The CDR3 end falls 3 residues outside the read, so it is completed with the germline J gene. The chain couples TRBV7-2 to TRBJ2-5; possibly TRBD1 for D (5 bases). This CDR3 has 15 amino acids. Germline lookup yields CDR1 SGHTA and CDR2 FQGNSA. Trimming removed 3 bases at V and 1 base at J, with 12 bases between. The CDR3 DNA, read in part, is TGTGCCAGCAGCTTCCTCTGGGGCCCCCAAGAGACC. This translates into CASSFLWGPQET. The whole CDR3 region reads CASSFLWGPQETQYF.

This clone was counted ten times or more. Read data end 3 residues before the CDR3 end; the end is taken from the germline J gene. The chain joins TRBV6-1 to TRBJ1-4; no reliable D call. V was shortened by 1 base and J by 6 bases, with 12 bases between the two germline ends. CDR3 length: 15 residues. CDR1 MNHNS and CDR2 SASEGT come from the germline V gene. This chain's CDR3 is CASSEGSPSDEKLFF. Partial CDR3 DNA: TGTGCCAGCAGTGAAGGAAGCCCTTCGGATGAAAAA.

For this clone: The CDR3 end is not reached by the read, which stops 3 residues before it; the germline J gene fills it in. The rearrangement links TRBV19 to TRBJ1-2, with 9 bases aligning to TRBD1. V trimming: 7 bases; J trimming: 4 bases; junction bases outside the gene matches: 7. Per germline, CDR1 LNHDA and CDR2 SQIVND (reference sequence). This CDR3 contains 14 residues. Partial CDR3 DNA: TGTGCCAGTACCCGGGACAGGGAGAGCTATGGC. It yields the protein CASTRDRESYG. The complete CDR3 protein is CASTRDRESYGYTF.

This clone came up many times. The CDR3 end lies 3 residues beyond the end of the read and is filled in from the germline J gene. The V and J genes are TRBV7-3 and TRBJ1-1; 10 nucleotides align to TRBD1. After removal of 5 bases from V and 5 bases from J, the junction contained 8 bases not matched to a gene. The CDR3 has 15 amino acids. The germline gives CDR1 SGHTA, CDR2 FQGTGA. CDR3: CASSPGGTGVTEAFF. Partial CDR3 DNA: TGTGCCAGCAGCCCAGGAGGGACAGGGGTTACTGAA. Using reference TRBV7-3 and TRBJ1-1 for the parts outside the CDR3, the full variable domain is GAGVSQTPSNKVTEKGKYVELRCDPISGHTALYWYRQSLGQGPEFLIYFQGTGAADDSGLPNDRFFAVRPEGSVSTLKIQRTERGDSAVYLCASSPGGTGVTEAFFGQGTRLTVV.

This clone was seen many times. Read data end 3 residues before the CDR3 end; the end is taken from the germline J gene. This chain connects TRBV19 to TRBJ2-6; 8 bases match TRBD1. CDR3 length: 15 residues. After removal of 7 bases from V and 5 bases from J, the junction contained 7 bases not matched to a gene. From germline, CDR1 is LNHDA and CDR2 SQIVND (reference sequence). This chain's CDR3 is CASTQRDRRANVLTF. The DNA read from the CDR3 is TGTGCCAGTACCCAGAGGGACAGGAGGGCCAACGTC.

This clone was detected ten times or more. The read ends 3 residues early relative to the CDR3; the germline J gene fills the gap. The chain is built from TRBV6-1 and TRBJ2-1; 12 bases agree with TRBD2. Looked up from germline, CDR1 is MNHNS and CDR2 is SASEGT. Germline trimming cut 2 bases from V and 9 bases from J; bases unmatched to any gene: 5. This CDR3 is 15 amino acids long. CDR3 bases read: TGTGCCAGCAGTGAATCTAGCGGGAGGGGGCGTGAG. Its translation: CASSESSGRGRE. In full, the CDR3 is CASSESSGRGREQFF.

This clone was observed many times. The CDR3 DNA, read in part, is TGTGCCAGCAGCCCAGGTAGCGGGGGGGCCCTTTTCAATGAG. The encoded protein is CASSPGSGGALFNE. In full, the CDR3 is CASSPGSGGALFNEQFF. The chain has TRBV4-2 and TRBJ2-1; 11 nucleotides match TRBD2. The read halts 3 residues ahead of the CDR3 end, with the missing end drawn from the germline J gene. J lost 6 bases, V lost 4 bases, and 11 bases had no gene match. This CDR3 has 17 residues. CDR1 LGHNA and CDR2 YNFKEQ come from the germline V gene.

This clone was detected ten times or more. The DNA ends 3 residues before the CDR3 does, and the rest of the CDR3 is filled in from the germline J gene. This chain joins TRBV29-1 and TRBJ1-2; 12 bases align to TRBD1. The CDR3 extends over 15 amino acids. The V gene's germline CDR1 is SQVTM and CDR2 ANQGSEA. Trimming cost V 0 bases and J 7 bases; bases outside gene matches: 6. Partial CDR3 DNA: TGCAGCGTTGAAGATAGGGACAGGGGGCCTGGTGGC. Encoded protein: CSVEDRDRGPGG. The full CDR3 reads CSVEDRDRGPGGYTF.

Notes on this clone: The read terminates 3 residues before the CDR3 end, so the remaining end is supplied by the germline J gene. The rearrangement joins TRBV19 to TRBJ1-2, with D perhaps TRBD1 (5 bases). Germline CDR1 LNHDA, CDR2 SQIVND (reference sequence). This CDR3 contains 15 residues. The CDR3 loop is CASSVGTSGGERYTF. Incomplete CDR3 DNA: TGTGCCAGTAGTGTAGGGACTAGCGGGGGGGAACGC.

This clone was found many times. The CDR3 end lies 3 residues beyond the end of the read and is filled in from the germline J gene. This chain links TRBV7-8 with TRBJ1-2; TRBD1 matches 7 bases. The V gene's germline CDR1 is SGHVS and CDR2 FQNEAQ. V lost 5 bases to trimming and J lost 3 bases; unmatched junction nucleotides: 9. This CDR3 contains 15 residues. The CDR3 bases that were read are TGTGCCAGCAGCCCAACTCAGGGGGTAGACTATGGC. Translated: CASSPTQGVDYG. The full CDR3 sequence reads CASSPTQGVDYGYTF.

This clone turned up a few times. The DNA read from the CDR3 is TGTGCCAGCTCACCACGACTAGCGGGCGGCTACGAG. Its protein is CASSPRLAGGYE. The whole CDR3 is CASSPRLAGGYEQYF. The chain joins TRBV18 to TRBJ2-7; TRBD2 matches 10 bases. The CDR3 goes on 3 residues after the read ends, and that part is filled in from the germline J gene. The CDR3 is 15 amino acids. Germline V gene sequence: CDR1 KGHSH, CDR2 LQKENI. V shed 1 base and J 3 bases; nucleotides not matched to a gene: 3.

This clone occurred many times. The CDR3 is cut off 3 residues early in the read; its end comes from the germline J gene. The rearrangement links TRBV30 to TRBJ1-5, with D possibly TRBD1 on 5 matching bases. The CDR3 sequence is 13 residues long. Germline CDR1 GTSNPN, CDR2 SVGIG (reference sequence). Trimming took off 1 base at V and 4 bases at J, with 8 bases between the two ends. CDR3 protein: CAWSGQPNQPQHF. The CDR3 bases that were read are TGTGCCTGGAGTGGACAGCCTAATCAGCCC.

Comment on this clone: Sequencing ends 3 residues short of the CDR3 end; the germline J gene provides the rest. V gene TRBV6-1 combines with J gene TRBJ1-2, with D perhaps matching TRBD1 (6 bases). Germline V gene sequence: CDR1 MNHNS, CDR2 SASEGT. The CDR3 covers 15 residues. V was shortened by 0 bases and J by 4 bases, with 12 bases between the two germline ends. CDR3 region: CASSEARGGSYGYTF. Incomplete CDR3 DNA: TGTGCCAGCAGTGAAGCGAGGGGGGGCTCCTATGGC.

This clone came up many times. Read sequence stops 3 residues before the CDR3 end, and the germline J gene provides the missing end. This chain uses TRBV7-9 with TRBJ2-3; the D is unclear. Between the trimmed V and J ends, which lost 5 bases and 2 bases, there was a span of 11 bases. Germline CDR1 reads SEHNR; CDR2 reads FQNEAQ (reference sequence). The CDR3 consists of 14 residues. CDR3 bases read: TGTGCCAGCAGCCCAAGACAAACCACAGATACG. It is translated as CASSPRQTTDT. The whole CDR3 is CASSPRQTTDTQYF.

This clone was detected ten times or more. The CDR3 end falls 3 residues outside the read, so it is completed with the germline J gene. The genes are TRBV5-4 and TRBJ2-6; 8 bases are a match to TRBD2. Germline lookup yields CDR1 SGHNT and CDR2 YYREEE (reference sequence). Unmatched junction bases numbered 6, after V lost 6 bases and J lost 4 bases. The CDR3 sequence is 15 residues long. The CDR3 bases that were read are TGTGCCAGCACCCCCGGGGGGGTCGGGGCCAACGTC. Protein: CASTPGGVGANV. The full CDR3 reads CASTPGGVGANVLTF. Based on the CDR3 plus reference TRBV5-4 and TRBJ2-6, the full variable domain is ETGVTQSPTHLIKTRGQQVTLRCSSQSGHNTVSWYQQALGQGPQFIFQYYREEENGRGNFPPRFSGLQFPNYSSELNVNALELDDSALYLCASTPGGVGANVLTFGAGSRLTVL.

This clone has a count of ten or more. The CDR3 here is CSAQDIQEGGYTF. The CDR3 DNA, read in part, is TGCAGTGCCCAGGACATCCAAGAGGGTGGC. The chain links TRBV20-1 to TRBJ1-2, with D perhaps matching TRBD1 (5 bases). The CDR3 goes on 3 residues after the read ends, and that part is filled in from the germline J gene. With 6 bases removed from V and 7 bases from J, the gap between germline ends came to 18 bases. This CDR3 has 13 residues. CDR1 and CDR2 from the germline V gene are DFQATT and SNEGSKA (reference sequence).

This clone occurred a few times. The CDR3 spells CASGEGSYNSPLHF. The sequenced CDR3 bases are TGTGCCTCGGGGGAAGGCTCCTATAATTCACCC. The chain employs TRBV30 and TRBJ1-6, with D perhaps matching TRBD1 (5 bases). The CDR3 extends 3 residues past the end of the read, so its final part is completed from the germline J gene. The germline gives CDR1 GTSNPN, CDR2 SVGIG (reference sequence). Trimming took off 7 bases at V and 0 bases at J, with 10 bases between the two ends. The CDR3 is made up of 14 amino acids.

This clone came up many times. The read stops 3 residues short of the end of the CDR3; the missing end is completed from the germline J gene. V is TRBV5-1 and J is TRBJ2-3; no firm D call. The CDR3 spans 14 residues. The germline CDR1 and CDR2 sequences are SGHRS and YFSETQ. Trimming took off 4 bases at V and 2 bases at J, with 11 bases between the two ends. The CDR3 sequence: CASSPGFDTDTQYF. The covered CDR3 bases are TGCGCCAGCAGCCCGGGTTTCGACACAGATACG.

Note on this clone: The read ends 3 residues shy of where the CDR3 ends; the end is completed using the germline J gene. The chain is built from TRBV30 and TRBJ2-5; possible D gene TRBD1, 6 bases. V lost 0 bases to trimming and J lost 5 bases, with 7 bases between them. The CDR3 is 12 amino acids. Germline loops: CDR1 GTSNPN, CDR2 SVGIG (reference sequence). The CDR3 region is CAWSVQGETQYF. Partial CDR3 DNA: TGTGCCTGGAGTGTACAGGGTGAGACC.

This clone occurred a few times. With the read ending 3 residues before the CDR3 end, the germline J gene is used to fill in that end. The genes are TRBV2 and TRBJ2-2; D is perhaps TRBD1 (5 bases). With 7 bases removed from V and 1 base from J, the gap between germline ends came to 10 bases. The CDR3 runs 14 residues. The germline gives CDR1 SNHLY, CDR2 FYNNEI. The CDR3 protein is CASKGQRNTGELFF. The sequenced CDR3 bases are TGTGCCAGCAAGGGGCAACGGAACACCGGGGAG.

This clone has more than one count but fewer than ten. Coverage ceases 3 residues before the CDR3 finishes, and the germline J gene fills in the end. The chain uses TRBV18 and TRBJ1-2; TRBD1 matches 8 bases. Germline assignment: CDR1 KGHSH and CDR2 LQKENI. The CDR3 totals 14 residues. The CDR3 spells CASSPGTGVNDYTF. CDR3 DNA, as far as it was read: TGTGCCAGCTCGCCCGGGACAGGAGTCAACGAC. The whole variable domain, remainder taken from reference TRBV18 and TRBJ1-2, is NAGVMQNPRHLVRRRGQEARLRCSPMKGHSHVYWYRQLPEEGLKFMVYLQKENIIDESGMPKERFSAEFPKEGPSILRIQQVVRGDSAAYFCASSPGTGVNDYTFGSGTRLTVV.

This clone showed up just a few times. The CDR3 end falls 3 residues outside the read, so it is completed with the germline J gene. The rearrangement links TRBV5-5 to TRBJ2-3; D not certain. V lost 4 bases to trimming and J lost 8 bases, with 20 bases between them. The CDR3 runs 15 residues. In germline, CDR1 is SGHKS, CDR2 YYEKEE (reference sequence). This CDR3 reads CASSLQLGPGGTQYF. CDR3 DNA (partial): TGTGCCAGCAGCCTCCAACTGGGCCCCGGTGGTACG.

This clone was seen at least ten times. The read terminates 3 residues before the CDR3 end, so the remaining end is supplied by the germline J gene. The chain combines TRBV28 with TRBJ2-7; D gene uncertain. The CDR3 runs to 13 residues. Trimming took 3 bases from V and 2 from J, leaving 8 bases between them. Germline V gene lookup returns CDR1 MDHEN and CDR2 SYDVKM. This CDR3 is CASSLAVTYEQYF. CDR3 DNA (partial): TGTGCCAGCAGTTTGGCAGTGACCTACGAG.

As for this clone: The read terminates 3 residues ahead of where the CDR3 ends, so the germline J gene completes it. The V gene is TRBV2, the J gene TRBJ1-5, with D maybe TRBD1 (5 bases). V shed 6 bases and J shed 7 bases, with 16 bases lying between them. Germline V CDR1 and CDR2: SNHLY, FYNNEI. There are 14 residues in the CDR3. CDR3 bases read: TGTGCCAGCAGCGTACAGGCCCCGGAACAGCCC. Translating gives CASSVQAPEQP. The full CDR3 reads CASSVQAPEQPQHF.

This clone was recorded many times. CDR3 protein: CSARGPGGQNGYTF. Partial CDR3 DNA: TGCAGTGCTAGAGGGCCAGGGGGCCAGAATGGC. The J gene is TRBJ1-2, the V gene TRBV20-1; 8 bases agree with TRBD1. The read halts 3 residues ahead of the CDR3 end, with the missing end drawn from the germline J gene. V trimming: 1 base; J trimming: 6 bases; junction bases outside the gene matches: 7. The CDR3 is 14 amino acids. Germline V lookup: CDR1 DFQATT, CDR2 SNEGSKA (reference sequence).

This clone was picked up a small number of times. The CDR3 end falls 3 residues outside the read, so it is completed with the germline J gene. V gene TRBV5-1 combines with J gene TRBJ2-1, with a possible D match to TRBD2 (5 bases). V dropped 0 bases and J dropped 6 bases, with 10 bases sitting between them. The CDR3 consists of 14 residues. Germline CDR1 is SGHRS and CDR2 is YFSETQ. CDR3 loop: CASSLAAAPNEQFF. The CDR3 bases that were read are TGCGCCAGCAGCTTGGCAGCGGCCCCCAATGAG. Based on the CDR3 plus reference TRBV5-1 and TRBJ2-1, the full variable domain is KAGVTQTPRYLIKTRGQQVTLSCSPISGHRSVSWYQQTPGQGLQFLFEYFSETQRNKGNFPGRFSGRQFSNSRSEMNVSTLELGDSALYLCASSLAAAPNEQFFGPGTRLTVL.

Points on this clone: The read ends 3 residues before the CDR3 terminus; that terminus is restored from the germline J gene. This rearrangement joins TRBV2 to TRBJ1-5; maybe TRBD1 (6 bases). This CDR3 spans 14 amino acids. V shed 4 bases and J shed 3 bases, with 10 bases lying between them. Germline-derived CDR1 and CDR2 are SNHLY and FYNNEI. The sequenced part of the CDR3 DNA is TGTGCCAGCAGTGGGACAGCCAACAATCAGCCC. Protein product: CASSGTANNQP. The entire CDR3 protein is CASSGTANNQPQHF.